These 32 T cell receptor beta chains were sequenced from one sample in a study of shared clonotypes between healthy human individuals. Data came from immunoSEQ multiplex PCR; TCRdb stores just in-frame clones and leaves some out. The sample gives millions of clones, roughly 92% of which show up once; roughly 0.13% is in the top ten. The sequencing input was naive CD4+ T cells sorted from blood. The subset denotes: CD45RA+ positively selected. Every receptor here comes from a man aged 18 to 29 in good health.

CDR3 amino acids: CASSLAEGMLYEQYF. The DNA of the CDR3 is TGTGCCAGCAGCTTGGCTGAGGGAATGCTCTACGAGCAGTACTTC. V and J are TRBV5-5 and TRBJ2-7, with D perhaps TRBD2 (5 bases). Germline assignment: CDR1 SGHKS and CDR2 YYEKEE (reference sequence). This CDR3 comprises 15 residues. Deletions cut 0 bases from V and 3 bases from J, with 13 bases between.

The chain carries TRBV19 and TRBJ1-1; TRBD1 might be the D (6 bases). V was trimmed by 7 bases and J by 1 base, leaving 16 bases between them. Germline CDR1 and CDR2: LNHDA and SQIVND (reference sequence). The CDR3 consists of 15 residues. CDR3 nucleotides: TGTGCCAGTAACCGCCCCCGGGACAAGAACACTGAAGCTTTCTTT. Translated, it gives CASNRPRDKNTEAFF.

The chain uses TRBV27 and TRBJ1-2; no reliable D call. The CDR3 totals 11 residues. Trimming shortened V by 5 bases and J by 4 bases, and 5 bases separated the two germline ends. Germline V gene data show CDR1 as MNHEY and CDR2 as SMNVEV (reference sequence). The CDR3 sequence: CASSGSYGYTF. In DNA, the CDR3 is TGTGCCAGCAGTGGATCCTATGGCTACACCTTC.

The J gene is TRBJ2-3, the V gene TRBV7-2; no firm D call. Germline V gene sequence: CDR1 SGHTA, CDR2 FQGNSA. The V end lost 4 bases, the J end lost 2 bases, and 16 bases lay between the germline ends. This CDR3 is built from 16 residues. The CDR3 DNA reads as TGTGCCAGCAGCTCTGGGCCGGATGTAAACACAGATACGCAGTATTTT. Residues: CASSSGPDVNTDTQYF.

In regard to this clone: Distinct nucleotide sequences in the sample also encode this CDR3. The chain joins TRBV5-1 to TRBJ2-2; D is ambiguous. Germline V gene data show CDR1 as SGHRS and CDR2 as YFSETQ. The length of the CDR3 is 15 residues. V dropped 0 bases and J dropped 1 base, with 7 bases sitting between them. As DNA, the CDR3 is TGCGCCAGCAGCTTGGGGACCCAGAACACCGGGGAGCTGTTTTTT. This codes for CASSLGTQNTGELFF.

The V and J genes are TRBV11-2 and TRBJ2-7, with TRBD1 matching 9 bases. Unmatched junction bases numbered 9, after V lost 6 bases and J lost 6 bases. CDR3 length: 14 residues. The germline V gene has CDR1 SGHAT and CDR2 FQNNGV. CDR3: CASSIDRGEGEQYF. The CDR3 coding sequence is TGTGCCAGCAGTATCGACAGGGGGGAAGGCGAGCAGTACTTC.

This clone has a single count. The CDR3 loop is CASRSRVSGANVLTF. The CDR3 nucleotides are TGTGCCAGCAGATCCAGGGTATCCGGGGCCAACGTCCTGACTTTC. This chain joins TRBV6-5 and TRBJ2-6, with a weak D call TRBD1 (5 bases). The V end lost 6 bases, the J end lost 4 bases, and 13 bases lay between the germline ends. In germline, CDR1 is MNHEY, CDR2 SVGAGI. The CDR3 has 15 residues.

The rearrangement uses TRBV5-1 and TRBJ2-2, with D possibly being TRBD1 (5 bases). Germline CDR1 reads SGHRS; CDR2 reads YFSETQ. The CDR3 has 15 residues. Trimming pared 1 base from V and 4 bases from J, leaving 11 bases between. For the CDR3, the DNA is TGCGCCAGCAGCTTGCAATGGGGCGGCACCGGGGAGCTGTTTTTT. Translated: CASSLQWGGTGELFF.

The chain links TRBV4-1 to TRBJ2-1; tentative D call: TRBD2 (5 bases). This CDR3 has 17 residues. Germline V gene lookup returns CDR1 MGHRA and CDR2 YSYEKL. The V end was cut by 0 bases, the J end by 0 bases, with 12 bases between. CDR3 residues: CASSQDPTGSSYNEQFF. The CDR3 DNA is TGCGCCAGCAGCCAAGACCCAACGGGGAGCTCCTACAATGAGCAGTTCTTC.

The gene calls are TRBV6-6 and TRBJ2-3; D possibly corresponds to TRBD2 (5 bases). Trimming took off 4 bases at V and 6 bases at J, with 11 bases between the two ends. Germline CDR1 MNHNY, CDR2 SVGAGI (reference sequence). The CDR3 totals 13 residues. The CDR3 sequence: CASSSRGPDTQYF. The DNA of the CDR3 is TGTGCCAGCAGTTCGCGCGGGCCGGATACGCAGTATTTT.

As to this clone: Other DNA sequences from this sample encode an identical CDR3 as well. The chain couples TRBV6-5 to TRBJ1-3; maybe TRBD1 (6 bases). Germline V gene lookup returns CDR1 MNHEY and CDR2 SVGAGI. This CDR3 is 14 amino acids long. Trimming left V 6 bases short and J 1 base short, with 10 bases between. The DNA of the CDR3 is TGTGCCAGCAGGGACAGATTTTCTGGAAACACCATATATTTT. Protein product: CASRDRFSGNTIYF.

This sequence joins TRBV5-1 and TRBJ2-1, with D perhaps matching TRBD1 (6 bases). The CDR3 has 15 amino acids. Germline lookup yields CDR1 SGHRS and CDR2 YFSETQ. V was cut by 1 base and J by 3 bases, with 11 bases left in between. This CDR3 reads CASSLSGALYNEQFF. CDR3 sequence (DNA): TGCGCCAGCAGCTTGTCAGGGGCCCTCTACAATGAGCAGTTCTTC.

The V and J genes are TRBV28 and TRBJ2-6, with 8 bases identical to TRBD1. This CDR3 is built from 15 residues. V shed 5 bases, J shed 2 bases, and the junction held 2 bases outside the gene matches. From germline, CDR1 is MDHEN and CDR2 SYDVKM. CDR3 residues: CASSPGGAGANVLTF. The CDR3 bases are TGTGCCAGCAGTCCAGGGGGCGCTGGGGCCAACGTCCTGACTTTC.

This chain uses TRBV6-5 with TRBJ1-6, with D perhaps TRBD1 (6 bases). The CDR3 spans 12 residues. The V end was cut by 11 bases, the J end by 4 bases, with 9 bases between. CDR1 is MNHEY and CDR2 is SVGAGI in the germline V gene. The CDR3: CACGQYNSPLHF. In DNA, the CDR3 is TGTGCCTGCGGACAGTATAATTCACCCCTCCACTTT.

This clone was seen a single time. V usage is TRBV5-6 and J usage is TRBJ2-5, with 13 bases lining up with TRBD2. V shed 4 bases, J shed 5 bases, and the junction held 14 bases outside the gene matches. Germline V gene lookup returns CDR1 SGHDT and CDR2 YYEEEE. The CDR3 totals 18 residues. The CDR3: CASSPLRTSGRVDETQYF. CDR3 bases: TGTGCCAGCAGCCCCCTTCGGACTAGCGGGAGAGTCGATGAGACCCAGTACTTC.

The V and J genes are TRBV4-2 and TRBJ2-7; TRBD1 matches 7 bases. CDR3 length: 14 residues. With V trimmed by 5 bases and J by 2 bases, 6 bases remained unmatched. CDR1 and CDR2 (germline): LGHNA, YNFKEQ. The CDR3 DNA is TGTGCCAGCAGCGAGGCAGGGGGAACCTACGAGCAGTACTTC. This codes for CASSEAGGTYEQYF.

This chain connects TRBV19 to TRBJ1-2; TRBD1 matches at 8 bases. Trimming removed 1 base from V and 4 bases from J; junction bases left unmatched: 11. Germline V gene sequence: CDR1 LNHDA, CDR2 SQIVND (reference sequence). The CDR3 loop spans 17 amino acids. The CDR3 reads CASSIGTGNRVSYGYTF. The CDR3 DNA reads as TGTGCCAGTAGTATAGGGACAGGGAATCGTGTGTCCTATGGCTACACCTTC.

The chain has TRBV6-6 and TRBJ1-3; D unresolved. Trimming cost V 6 bases and J 0 bases, with 9 bases left between them. This CDR3 region has 14 residues. Germline-derived CDR1 and CDR2 are MNHNY and SVGAGI (reference sequence). The DNA for the CDR3 is TGTGCCAGCAGCTCCACCGCCTCTGGAAACACCATATATTTT. Amino acids: CASSSTASGNTIYF.

This chain connects TRBV6-6 to TRBJ1-2; D is perhaps TRBD1 (5 bases). Germline V gene lookup returns CDR1 MNHNY and CDR2 SVGAGI (reference sequence). Trimming shortened V by 2 bases and J by 4 bases, and 11 bases separated the two germline ends. The CDR3 length is 14 residues. The CDR3 nucleotides are TGTGCCAGCAGTTACGACGGGGGTGTCTATGGCTACACCTTC. Protein product: CASSYDGGVYGYTF.

CDR3 DNA sequence: TGTGCCAGCTCACGGCGGGCAGACGAGCAGTACTTC. Translated: CASSRRADEQYF. This chain joins TRBV18 and TRBJ2-5; tentatively, D is TRBD2 (5 bases). The J call could be wrong; TRBJ2-7 is a better fit for the DNA end. The CDR3 loop spans 12 amino acids. In germline, CDR1 is KGHSH, CDR2 LQKENI.

This chain connects TRBV6-5 to TRBJ1-1, with D uncertain. The CDR3 spans 14 residues. Per germline, CDR1 MNHEY and CDR2 SVGAGI. V was shortened by 6 bases and J by 5 bases, with 16 bases between the two germline ends. CDR3 residues: CASSTLIPGTEAFF. Here the CDR3 DNA reads TGTGCCAGCAGCACCCTGATCCCGGGGACTGAAGCTTTCTTT.

The chain links TRBV19 to TRBJ2-6; the match to TRBD2 covers 8 bases. This CDR3 is 17 amino acids long. Per the germline V gene, CDR1 is LNHDA and CDR2 is SQIVND (reference sequence). The ends lost 5 bases at V and 4 bases at J; junction bases unmatched: 10. CDR3 in amino acids: CASSVSGRVYGANVLTF. In nucleotides, the CDR3 is TGTGCCAGTAGTGTGAGCGGGAGAGTCTACGGGGCCAACGTCCTGACTTTC.

The chain uses TRBV18 and TRBJ2-5; TRBD2 agrees at 10 bases. Germline V gives CDR1 KGHSH, CDR2 LQKENI. The CDR3 spans 15 residues. V gave up 6 bases and J gave up 5 bases; unmatched junction bases: 9. This CDR3 is CASSVPGLAMETQYF. The CDR3 coding sequence is TGTGCCAGCTCGGTACCGGGACTAGCGATGGAGACCCAGTACTTC.

The V gene is TRBV2, the J gene TRBJ1-6; D unclear. The CDR3 has 13 amino acids. V dropped 4 bases and J dropped 7 bases, with 8 bases sitting between them. Looked up from germline, CDR1 is SNHLY and CDR2 is FYNNEI. The CDR3 sequence is CASSASINSPLHF. The CDR3 nucleotides read TGTGCCAGCAGTGCGAGTATCAATTCACCCCTCCACTTT. Full variable domain (remainder filled in from reference TRBV2 and TRBJ1-6): EPEVTQTPSHQVTQMGQEVILRCVPISNHLYFYWYRQILGQKVEFLVSFYNNEISEKSEIFDDQFSVERPDGSNFTLKIRSTKLEDSAMYFCASSASINSPLHFGNGTRLTVT.

This clone was found once. The genes are TRBV30 and TRBJ2-2; no firm D call. CDR3 length: 14 residues. CDR1 and CDR2 (germline): GTSNPN, SVGIG (reference sequence). V was trimmed by 4 bases and J by 2 bases, leaving 11 bases between them. The CDR3 region is CAWNPSSNTGELFF. The CDR3 nucleotides read TGTGCCTGGAACCCAAGCTCCAACACCGGGGAGCTGTTTTTT.

The rearrangement links TRBV18 to TRBJ2-7, with D uncertain. Germline CDR1 KGHSH, CDR2 LQKENI. Trimming took 1 base from V and 2 from J, leaving 6 bases between them. This CDR3 is built from 13 residues. The CDR3 DNA reads as TGTGCCAGCTCACCACTGGAAGCCTACGAGCAGTACTTC. Translating it yields CASSPLEAYEQYF. Full variable domain (rest looked up from reference TRBV18 and TRBJ2-7): NAGVMQNPRHLVRRRGQEARLRCSPMKGHSHVYWYRQLPEEGLKFMVYLQKENIIDESGMPKERFSAEFPKEGPSILRIQQVVRGDSAAYFCASSPLEAYEQYFGPGTRLTVT.

The rearrangement uses TRBV19 and TRBJ1-6, with D maybe TRBD1 (6 bases). Trimming removed 0 bases at V and 8 bases at J, with 20 bases between. CDR1 and CDR2 from the germline V gene are LNHDA and SQIVND (reference sequence). This CDR3 has 18 amino acids. CDR3 nucleotide sequence: TGTGCCAGTAGTATAGACGGGCAGGGGCCCTCTAACGATTCACCCCTCCACTTT. Translation: CASSIDGQGPSNDSPLHF.

The rearrangement joins TRBV11-2 to TRBJ2-1; TRBD1 matches at 7 bases. Germline trimming cut 2 bases from V and 5 bases from J; bases unmatched to any gene: 3. CDR3 length: 14 amino acids. The germline V gene has CDR1 SGHAT and CDR2 FQNNGV. The CDR3 DNA is TGTGCCAGCAGCTTAAACAGGGGAAACAATGAGCAGTTCTTC. The encoded protein is CASSLNRGNNEQFF.

The V gene is TRBV7-6, the J gene TRBJ2-1; 7 bases fit TRBD2. CDR1 is SGHVS, CDR2 FNYEAQ, per germline. This CDR3 is 15 amino acids long. The J segment lost 3 bases and the V segment lost 1 base, leaving 3 bases of the junction unmatched. CDR3 in amino acids: CASSLVGGNYNEQFF. The CDR3 DNA reads as TGTGCCAGCAGCTTAGTGGGGGGGAACTACAATGAGCAGTTCTTC.

The V and J genes are TRBV19 and TRBJ2-7, with a possible D match to TRBD2 (6 bases). From germline, CDR1 is LNHDA and CDR2 SQIVND (reference sequence). CDR3 length: 14 residues. Trimming took off 4 bases at V and 5 bases at J, with 15 bases between the two ends. CDR3 in amino acids: CASSSRETFNEQYF. CDR3 nucleotide sequence: TGTGCCAGTAGTAGCCGGGAGACTTTCAACGAGCAGTACTTC.

The rearrangement uses TRBV28 and TRBJ1-5; D is undetermined. Germline assignment: CDR1 MDHEN and CDR2 SYDVKM. The CDR3 length is 13 residues. V was shortened by 8 bases and J by 6 bases, with 14 bases between the two germline ends. The CDR3, as DNA: TGTGCCAGCGTTACAGAGGGCCCTCAGCCCCAGCATTTT. Amino acids: CASVTEGPQPQHF.

This clone occurred once. This chain uses TRBV11-2 with TRBJ2-3; possible D gene TRBD2, 7 bases. The CDR3 consists of 17 residues. The germline V and J ends were trimmed by 3 bases and 6 bases, with 22 bases remaining between them. Germline V gene data show CDR1 as SGHAT and CDR2 as FQNNGV. This chain's CDR3 is CASSFRVVRERGDTQYF. The CDR3 DNA reads TGTGCCAGCAGCTTCCGGGTTGTGCGGGAGAGGGGGGATACGCAGTATTTT.